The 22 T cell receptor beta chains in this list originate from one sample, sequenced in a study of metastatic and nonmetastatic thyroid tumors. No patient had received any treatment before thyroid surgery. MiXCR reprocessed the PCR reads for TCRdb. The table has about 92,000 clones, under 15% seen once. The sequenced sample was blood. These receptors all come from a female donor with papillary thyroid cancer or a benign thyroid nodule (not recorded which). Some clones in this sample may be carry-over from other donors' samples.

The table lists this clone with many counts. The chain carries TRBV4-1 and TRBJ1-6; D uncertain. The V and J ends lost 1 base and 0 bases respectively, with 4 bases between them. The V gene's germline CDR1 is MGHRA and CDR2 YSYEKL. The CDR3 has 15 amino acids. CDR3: CASSQVPSYNSPLHF. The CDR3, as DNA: TGCGCCAGCAGCCAAGTTCCCTCCTATAATTCACCCCTCCACTTT.

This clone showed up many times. In nucleotides, the CDR3 is TGCGCCAGCAGCCCTTTTCTTCAGGGAAGCCACAATGAGCAGTTCTTC. This codes for CASSPFLQGSHNEQFF. This chain uses TRBV5-1 with TRBJ2-1, with D possibly TRBD1 on 5 matching bases. Germline loops: CDR1 SGHRS, CDR2 YFSETQ. V was pared by 4 bases and J by 5 bases, with 19 bases between. The CDR3 spans 16 residues.

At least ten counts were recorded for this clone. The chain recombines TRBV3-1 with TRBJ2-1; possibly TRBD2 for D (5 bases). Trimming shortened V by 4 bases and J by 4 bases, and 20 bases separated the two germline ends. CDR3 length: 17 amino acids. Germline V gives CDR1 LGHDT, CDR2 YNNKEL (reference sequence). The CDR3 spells CASSRLLRGSQYNEQFF. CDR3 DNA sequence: TGTGCCAGCAGCCGCCTGCTTCGGGGTAGTCAGTACAATGAGCAGTTCTTC.

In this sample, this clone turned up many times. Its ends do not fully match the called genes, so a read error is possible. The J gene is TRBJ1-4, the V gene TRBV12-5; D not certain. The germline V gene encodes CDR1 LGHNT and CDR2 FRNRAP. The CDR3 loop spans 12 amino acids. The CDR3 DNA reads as TGTGCTAGTGGTCTCCCAAATGGGGAGGCGAATTTT. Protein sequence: CASGLPNGEANF. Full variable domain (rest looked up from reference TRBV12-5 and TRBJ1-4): DARVTQTPRHKVTEMGQEVTMRCQPILGHNTVFWYRQTMMQGLELLAYFRNRAPLDDSGMPKDRFSAEMPDATLATLKIQPSEPRDSAVYFCASGLPNGEANFGSGTQLSVL.

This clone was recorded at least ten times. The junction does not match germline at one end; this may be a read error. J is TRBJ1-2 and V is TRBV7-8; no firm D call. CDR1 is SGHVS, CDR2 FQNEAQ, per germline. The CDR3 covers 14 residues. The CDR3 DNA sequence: TGTGCCAGCAGCTCCAATCCCGCCAGGACCGGCTGCACCTTC. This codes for CASSSNPARTGCTF.

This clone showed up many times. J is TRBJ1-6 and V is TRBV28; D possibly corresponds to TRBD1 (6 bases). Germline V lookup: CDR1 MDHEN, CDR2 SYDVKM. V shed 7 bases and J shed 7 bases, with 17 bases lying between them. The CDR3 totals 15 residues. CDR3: CASNPTGRVNSPLHF. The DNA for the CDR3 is TGTGCCAGCAACCCAACAGGGCGGGTGAATTCACCCCTCCACTTT. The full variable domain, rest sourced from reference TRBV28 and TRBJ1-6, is DVKVTQSSRYLVKRTGEKVFLECVQDMDHENMFWYRQDPGLGLRLIYFSYDVKMKEKGDIPEGYSVSREKKERFSLILESASTNQTSMYLCASNPTGRVNSPLHFGNGTRLTVT.

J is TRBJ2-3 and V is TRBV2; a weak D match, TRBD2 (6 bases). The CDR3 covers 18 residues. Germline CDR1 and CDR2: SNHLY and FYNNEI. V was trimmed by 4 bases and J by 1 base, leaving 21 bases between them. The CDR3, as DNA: TGTGCCAGCAGTGGGCGGGACTGGATGTCCGGTTGCACAGATACGCAGTATTTT. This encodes CASSGRDWMSGCTDTQYF. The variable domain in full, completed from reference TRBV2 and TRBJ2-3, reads EPEVTQTPSHQVTQMGQEVILRCVPISNHLYFYWYRQILGQKVEFLVSFYNNEISEKSEIFDDQFSVERPDGSNFTLKIRSTKLEDSAMYFCASSGRDWMSGCTDTQYFGPGTRLTVL.

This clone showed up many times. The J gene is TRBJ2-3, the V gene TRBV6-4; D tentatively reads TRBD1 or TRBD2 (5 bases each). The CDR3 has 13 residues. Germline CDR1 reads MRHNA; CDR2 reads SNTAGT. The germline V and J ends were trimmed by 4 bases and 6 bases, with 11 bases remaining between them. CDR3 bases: TGTGCCAGCAGTGGAGGGGTTACGGATACGCAGTATTTT. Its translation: CASSGGVTDTQYF.

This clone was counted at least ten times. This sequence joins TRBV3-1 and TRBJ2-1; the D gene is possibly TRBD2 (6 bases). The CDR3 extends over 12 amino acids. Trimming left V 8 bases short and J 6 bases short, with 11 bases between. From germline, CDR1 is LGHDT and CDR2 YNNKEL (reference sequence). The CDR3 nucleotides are TGTGCCAGCTCTGGGGGGTCCAATGAGCAGTTCTTC. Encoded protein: CASSGGSNEQFF.

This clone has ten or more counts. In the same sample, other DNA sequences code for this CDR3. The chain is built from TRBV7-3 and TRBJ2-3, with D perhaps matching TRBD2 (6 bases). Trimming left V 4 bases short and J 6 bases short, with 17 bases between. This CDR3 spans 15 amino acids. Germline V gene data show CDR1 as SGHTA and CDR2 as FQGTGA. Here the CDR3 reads CASSSAGGVQDTQYF. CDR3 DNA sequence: TGTGCCAGCAGCTCGGCGGGCGGGGTCCAGGATACGCAGTATTTT. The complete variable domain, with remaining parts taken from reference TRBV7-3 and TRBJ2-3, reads GAGVSQTPSNKVTEKGKYVELRCDPISGHTALYWYRQSLGQGPEFLIYFQGTGAADDSGLPNDRFFAVRPEGSVSTLKIQRTERGDSAVYLCASSSAGGVQDTQYFGPGTRLTVL.

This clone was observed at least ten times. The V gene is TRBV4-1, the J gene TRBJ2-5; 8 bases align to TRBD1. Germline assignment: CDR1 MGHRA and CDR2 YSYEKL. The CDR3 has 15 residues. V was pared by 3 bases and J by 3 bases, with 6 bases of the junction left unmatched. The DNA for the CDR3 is TGCGCCAGCAGCCAGAAGTCGGACAGGGAAGAGACCCAGTACTTC. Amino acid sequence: CASSQKSDREETQYF.

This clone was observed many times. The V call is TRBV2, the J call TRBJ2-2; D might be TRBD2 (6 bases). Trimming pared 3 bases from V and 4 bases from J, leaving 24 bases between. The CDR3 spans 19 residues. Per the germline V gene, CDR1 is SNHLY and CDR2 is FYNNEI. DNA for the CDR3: TGTGCCAGCAGTGATCGCCGGGGGACCCACGGGCCCGGCACCGGGGAGCTGTTTTTT. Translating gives CASSDRRGTHGPGTGELFF.

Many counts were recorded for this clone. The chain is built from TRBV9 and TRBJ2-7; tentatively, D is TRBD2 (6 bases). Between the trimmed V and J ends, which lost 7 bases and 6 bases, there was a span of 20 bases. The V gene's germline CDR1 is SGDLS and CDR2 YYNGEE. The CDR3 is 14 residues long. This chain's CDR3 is CASGRRDRNSEQYF. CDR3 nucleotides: TGTGCCAGCGGCCGGAGGGATCGGAATAGCGAGCAGTACTTC. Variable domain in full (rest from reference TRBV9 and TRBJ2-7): DSGVTQTPKHLITATGQRVTLRCSPRSGDLSVYWYQQSLDQGLQFLIQYYNGEERAKGNILERFSAQQFPDLHSELNLSSLELGDSALYFCASGRRDRNSEQYFGPGTRLTVT.

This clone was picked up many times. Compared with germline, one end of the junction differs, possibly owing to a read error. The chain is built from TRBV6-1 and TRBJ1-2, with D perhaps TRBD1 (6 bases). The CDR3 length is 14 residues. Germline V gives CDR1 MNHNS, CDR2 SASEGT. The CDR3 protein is CAGRPGTPSYGYTF. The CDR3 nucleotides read TGTGCCGGCAGACCCGGGACACCCAGCTATGGCTACACCTTC.

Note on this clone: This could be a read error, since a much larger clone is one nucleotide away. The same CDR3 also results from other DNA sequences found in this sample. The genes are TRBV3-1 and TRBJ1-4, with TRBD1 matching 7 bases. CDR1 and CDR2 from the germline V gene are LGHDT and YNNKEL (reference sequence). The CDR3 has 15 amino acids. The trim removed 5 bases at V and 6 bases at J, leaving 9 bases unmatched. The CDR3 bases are TGTGCCAGCAGCTCTCGTACAGGGGTCCATGAAAAACTGTTTTTT. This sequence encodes CASSSRTGVHEKLFF.

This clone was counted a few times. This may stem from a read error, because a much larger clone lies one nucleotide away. The CDR3: CASTLSASGYEQYF. For the CDR3, the DNA is TGTGCCAGCACCCTCAGTGCTAGCGGATACGAGCAGTACTTC. The chain combines TRBV5-8 with TRBJ2-7; TRBD2 matches 7 bases. Germline CDR1 is SGHTS and CDR2 is YDEGEE. The CDR3 is 14 residues long. The V gene end was trimmed by 6 bases and the J gene end by 4 bases; junction bases not matched to a gene: 10.

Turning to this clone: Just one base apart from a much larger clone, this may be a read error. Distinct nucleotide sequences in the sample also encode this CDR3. The DNA of the CDR3 is TGTGCCAGCAGCTTGAGGGGGGGTACAGGTGCGGCCACTGAAGCTTTCTTT. Encoded protein: CASSLRGGTGAATEAFF. The chain has TRBV5-6 and TRBJ1-1, with D maybe TRBD1 (6 bases). CDR1 is SGHDT, CDR2 YYEEEE, per germline. The V and J ends lost 1 base and 4 bases respectively, with 20 bases between them. The CDR3 is made up of 17 amino acids.

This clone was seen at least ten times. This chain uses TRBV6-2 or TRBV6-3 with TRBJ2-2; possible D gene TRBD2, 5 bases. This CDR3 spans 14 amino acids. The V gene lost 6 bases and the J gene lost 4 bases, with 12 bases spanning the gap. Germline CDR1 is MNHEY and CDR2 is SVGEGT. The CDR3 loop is CASRGSVSTGELFF. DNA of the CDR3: TGTGCCAGCAGGGGGAGCGTATCCACCGGGGAGCTGTTTTTT.

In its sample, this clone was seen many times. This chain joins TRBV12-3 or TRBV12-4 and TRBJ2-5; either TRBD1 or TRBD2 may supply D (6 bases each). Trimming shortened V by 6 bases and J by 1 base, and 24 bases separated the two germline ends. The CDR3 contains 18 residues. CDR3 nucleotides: TGTGCCAGCAGCCGCTCCCGGGGGCGCGGGGTCCCCCAAGAGACCCAGTACTTC. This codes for CASSRSRGRGVPQETQYF.

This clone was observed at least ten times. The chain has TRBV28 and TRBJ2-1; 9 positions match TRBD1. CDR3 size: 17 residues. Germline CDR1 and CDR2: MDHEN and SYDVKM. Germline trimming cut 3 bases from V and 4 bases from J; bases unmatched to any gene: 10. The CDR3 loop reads CASSFESAGQGYNEQFF. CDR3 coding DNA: TGTGCCAGCAGTTTCGAAAGCGCGGGACAGGGATACAATGAGCAGTTCTTC.

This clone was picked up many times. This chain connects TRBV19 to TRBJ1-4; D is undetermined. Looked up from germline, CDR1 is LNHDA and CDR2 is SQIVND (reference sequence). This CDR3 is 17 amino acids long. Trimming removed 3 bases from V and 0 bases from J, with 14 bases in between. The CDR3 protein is CASSIVQDAATNEKLFF. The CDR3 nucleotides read TGTGCCAGTAGTATCGTGCAGGACGCAGCAACTAATGAAAAACTGTTTTTT.

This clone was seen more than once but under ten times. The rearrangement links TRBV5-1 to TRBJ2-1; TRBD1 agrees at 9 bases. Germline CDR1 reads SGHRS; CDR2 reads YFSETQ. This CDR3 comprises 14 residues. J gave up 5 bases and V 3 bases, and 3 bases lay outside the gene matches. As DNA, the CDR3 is TGCGCCAGCAGCTCCGGGACAGGGAACAATGAGCAGTTCTTC. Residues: CASSSGTGNNEQFF.